The subject of this entry is one T cell receptor beta chain. This specimen comes from a study of metastatic and nonmetastatic thyroid tumors. Across the whole study: Comparative analysis of repertoires was undertaken across blood and tumor or nodule tissue obtained from malignant and benign thyroid patients.

Thyroid surgery was performed in patients who had received no treatment beforehand. In the study's own analysis: A papillary thyroid cancer distant-metastasis classifier was built from CDR3 differences across clinicopathological groups. TCRdb re-called clones from the PCR reads using MiXCR. For this entry, the V and J calls and clone size follow TCRdb and not the study's own pipeline. The repertoire holds roughly 19,000 clones, with approximately 37% as singletons. The sample taken for sequencing was tumor tissue. This sequence originates from a female donor with papillary thyroid cancer or a benign thyroid nodule (not recorded which). Some clones in this sample may be carry-over from other donors' samples.

The chain's CDR3 is CASSQSGGRYEQYF. The CDR3 DNA reads TGTGCCAGCAGCCAGTCAGGGGGTCGGTACGAGCAGTACTTC. This chain uses TRBV6-1 with TRBJ2-7; 7 nucleotides align to TRBD1. This CDR3 has 14 residues. Losses at the gene ends were 6 bases for V and 4 bases for J; bases not matched to a gene: 9. Looked up from germline, CDR1 is MNHNS and CDR2 is SASEGT.